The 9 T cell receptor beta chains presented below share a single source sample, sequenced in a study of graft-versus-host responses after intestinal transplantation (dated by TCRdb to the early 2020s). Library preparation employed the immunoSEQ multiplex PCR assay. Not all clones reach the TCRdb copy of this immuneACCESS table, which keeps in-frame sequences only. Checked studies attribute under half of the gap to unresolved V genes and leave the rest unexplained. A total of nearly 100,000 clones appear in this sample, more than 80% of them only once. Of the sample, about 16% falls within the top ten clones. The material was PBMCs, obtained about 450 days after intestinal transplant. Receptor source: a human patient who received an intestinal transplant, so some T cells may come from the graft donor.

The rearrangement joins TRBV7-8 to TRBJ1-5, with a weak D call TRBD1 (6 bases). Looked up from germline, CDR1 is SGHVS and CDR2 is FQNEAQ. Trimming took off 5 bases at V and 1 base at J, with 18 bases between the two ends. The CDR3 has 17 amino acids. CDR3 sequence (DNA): TGTGCCAGCAGCCCTCCCGGGGGGGCCTGGAGCAATCAGCCCCAGCATTTT. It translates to CASSPPGGAWSNQPQHF.

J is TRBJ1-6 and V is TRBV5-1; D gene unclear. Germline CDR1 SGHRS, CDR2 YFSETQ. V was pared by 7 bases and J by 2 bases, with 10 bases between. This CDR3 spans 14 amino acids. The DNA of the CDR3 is TGCGCCAGCGTTCCGGAACCCTATAATTCACCCCTCCACTTT. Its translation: CASVPEPYNSPLHF.

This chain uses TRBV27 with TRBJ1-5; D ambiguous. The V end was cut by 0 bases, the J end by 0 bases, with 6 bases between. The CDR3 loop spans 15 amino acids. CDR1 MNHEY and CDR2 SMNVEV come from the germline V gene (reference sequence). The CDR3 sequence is CASSLSRDSNQPQHF. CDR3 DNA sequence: TGTGCCAGCAGTTTATCGCGGGATAGCAATCAGCCCCAGCATTTT.

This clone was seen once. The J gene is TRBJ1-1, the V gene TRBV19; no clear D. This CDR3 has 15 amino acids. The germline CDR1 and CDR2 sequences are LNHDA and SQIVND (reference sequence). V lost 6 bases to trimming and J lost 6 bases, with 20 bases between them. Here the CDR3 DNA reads TGTGCCAGTAGCCCCGGAACGTTAATGAGCGCTGAAGCTTTCTTT. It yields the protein CASSPGTLMSAEAFF.

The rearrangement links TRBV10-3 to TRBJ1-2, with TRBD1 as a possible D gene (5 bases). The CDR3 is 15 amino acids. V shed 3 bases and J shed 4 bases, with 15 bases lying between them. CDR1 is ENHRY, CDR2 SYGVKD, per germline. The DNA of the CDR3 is TGTGCCATCAGTGAACCGTCCAGGGCGCTCTATGGCTACACCTTC. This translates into CAISEPSRALYGYTF.

CDR3 protein: CASSPMGGTEAFF. In nucleotides, the CDR3 is TGTGCCAGCAGCCCGATGGGGGGGACTGAAGCTTTCTTT. V is TRBV7-3 and J is TRBJ1-1; TRBD1 might be the D (5 bases). Per germline, CDR1 SGHTA and CDR2 FQGTGA. V was shortened by 5 bases and J by 5 bases, with 12 bases between the two germline ends. This CDR3 comprises 13 residues.

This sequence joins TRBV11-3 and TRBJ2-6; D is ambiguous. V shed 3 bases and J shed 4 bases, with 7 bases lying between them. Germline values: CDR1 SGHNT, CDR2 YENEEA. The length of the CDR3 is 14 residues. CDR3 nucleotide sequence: TGTGCCAGCAGCTTGGACGGCGGGGCCAACGTCCTGACTTTC. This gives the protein CASSLDGGANVLTF.

CDR3 loop: CASDHKGSVCNQPQHF. The CDR3 DNA is TGTGCTAGTGATCACAAGGGGTCGGTGTGCAATCAGCCCCAGCATTTT. This chain joins TRBV12-5 and TRBJ1-5, with D perhaps TRBD1 (5 bases). Germline V gene data show CDR1 as LGHNT and CDR2 as FRNRAP. This CDR3 region has 16 residues. V lost 7 bases, J lost 2 bases, and 18 bases lay in between.

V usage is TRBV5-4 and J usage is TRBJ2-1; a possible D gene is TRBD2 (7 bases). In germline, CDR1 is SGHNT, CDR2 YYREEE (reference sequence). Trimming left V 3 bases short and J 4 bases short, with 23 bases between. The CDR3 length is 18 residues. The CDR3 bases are TGTGCCAGCAGCTCAGTAGGGGGGGGCGGCCCCGTTTACAATGAGCAGTTCTTC. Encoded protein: CASSSVGGGGPVYNEQFF.